This record covers a single T cell receptor (beta chain). Its antigen is unknown. Sequencing was performed with immunoSEQ multiplex PCR; in TCRdb, only in-frame clones are kept and a portion is missing. This sample has approximately 98,000 clones, with approximately 84% found just once. This entry is derived from a study of OX40 agonist ivuxolimab in advanced cancers. Study at large: Head and neck, renal cell, melanoma or hepatocellular carcinoma were the cancers that dose-escalation patients had.

V dropped 5 bases and J dropped 2; count of bases not matched to a gene: 7. This CDR3 has 15 amino acids. Per the germline V gene, CDR1 is SNHLY and CDR2 is FYNNEI. General observations from the study: At doses 0.1 to 3.0 mg/kg, CD4+ and CD8+ clones expanded.

The sample was CD4+ or CD8+ T cells sorted from blood, taken in a trial of the OX40 agonist ivuxolimab. The chain joins TRBV2 to TRBJ2-3; 7 bases agree with TRBD2. This receptor was identified in an adult with an advanced solid tumor such as melanoma, head and neck, liver or kidney cancer. DNA of the CDR3: TGTGCCAGCAGTCCGGCGGGGGACGTCACAGATACGCAGTATTTT. It codes for CASSPAGDVTDTQYF.